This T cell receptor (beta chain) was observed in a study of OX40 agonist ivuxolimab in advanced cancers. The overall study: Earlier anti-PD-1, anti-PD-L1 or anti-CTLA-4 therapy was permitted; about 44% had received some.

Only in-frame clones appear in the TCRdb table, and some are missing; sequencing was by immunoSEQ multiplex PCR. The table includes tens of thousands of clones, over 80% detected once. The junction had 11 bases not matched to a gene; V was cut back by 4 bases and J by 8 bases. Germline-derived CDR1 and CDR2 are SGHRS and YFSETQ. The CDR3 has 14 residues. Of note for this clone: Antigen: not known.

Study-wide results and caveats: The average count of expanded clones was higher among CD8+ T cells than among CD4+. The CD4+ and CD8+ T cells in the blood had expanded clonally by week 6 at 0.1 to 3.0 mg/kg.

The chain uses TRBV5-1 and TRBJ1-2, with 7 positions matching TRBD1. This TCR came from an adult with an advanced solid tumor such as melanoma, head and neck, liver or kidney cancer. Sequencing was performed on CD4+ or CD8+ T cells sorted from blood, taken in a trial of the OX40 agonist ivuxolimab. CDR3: CASSQGTAVQGYTF. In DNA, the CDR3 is TGCGCCAGCAGCCAAGGGACAGCTGTTCAGGGCTACACCTTC.